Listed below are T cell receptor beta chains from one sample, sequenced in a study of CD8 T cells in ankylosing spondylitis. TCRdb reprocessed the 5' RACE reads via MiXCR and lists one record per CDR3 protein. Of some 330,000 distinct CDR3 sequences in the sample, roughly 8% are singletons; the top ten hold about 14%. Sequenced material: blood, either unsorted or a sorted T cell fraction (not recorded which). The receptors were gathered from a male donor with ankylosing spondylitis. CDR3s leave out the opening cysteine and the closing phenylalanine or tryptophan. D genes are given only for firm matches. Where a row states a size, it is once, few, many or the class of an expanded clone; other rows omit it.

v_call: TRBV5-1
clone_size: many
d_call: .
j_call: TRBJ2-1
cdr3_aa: ASSLGQGNNEQF

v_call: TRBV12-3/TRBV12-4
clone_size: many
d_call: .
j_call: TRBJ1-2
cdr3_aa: ASSLERQSYGYT

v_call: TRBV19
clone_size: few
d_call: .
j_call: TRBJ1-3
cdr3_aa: ASSMFKTAISGNTIY

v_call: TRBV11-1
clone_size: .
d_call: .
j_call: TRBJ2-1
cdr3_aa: ASSFWGGANEQF

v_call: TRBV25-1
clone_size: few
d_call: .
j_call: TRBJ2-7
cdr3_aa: ASSPRHSSYEQY

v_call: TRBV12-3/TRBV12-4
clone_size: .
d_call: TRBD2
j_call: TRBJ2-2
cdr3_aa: ASSVAGEGTGELF

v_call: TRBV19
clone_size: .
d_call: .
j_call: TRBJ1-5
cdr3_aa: ASQSGGRYSNQPQH

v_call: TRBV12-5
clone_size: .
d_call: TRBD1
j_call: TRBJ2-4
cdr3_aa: ASGPGQGADIQY

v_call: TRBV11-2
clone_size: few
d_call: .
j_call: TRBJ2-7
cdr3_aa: ASSPPGPGEQY

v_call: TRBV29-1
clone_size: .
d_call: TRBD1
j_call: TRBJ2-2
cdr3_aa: SAGQGRAGELF

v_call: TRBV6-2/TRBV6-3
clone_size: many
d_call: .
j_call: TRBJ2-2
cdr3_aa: ASRFGVAGELF

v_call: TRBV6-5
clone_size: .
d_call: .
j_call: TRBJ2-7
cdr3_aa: ASSYLPDRRYEQY

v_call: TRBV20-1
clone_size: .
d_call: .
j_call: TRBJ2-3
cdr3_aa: SALTPRGGQRDTQY

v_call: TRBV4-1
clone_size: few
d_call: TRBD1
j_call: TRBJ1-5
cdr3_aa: ASSHPTGEVSQPQH

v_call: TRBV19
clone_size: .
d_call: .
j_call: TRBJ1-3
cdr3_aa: ASSSEWGASGNTIY

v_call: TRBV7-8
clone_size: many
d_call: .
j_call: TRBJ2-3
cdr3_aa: ASSTPRGGSTDTQY

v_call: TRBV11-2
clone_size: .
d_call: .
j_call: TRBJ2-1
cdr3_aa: ASSLPSTYEQF

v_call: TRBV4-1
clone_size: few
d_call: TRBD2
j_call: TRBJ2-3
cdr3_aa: ASSQESGLVTDTQY

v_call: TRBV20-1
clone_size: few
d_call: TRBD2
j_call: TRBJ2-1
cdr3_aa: SAREASGLNEQF

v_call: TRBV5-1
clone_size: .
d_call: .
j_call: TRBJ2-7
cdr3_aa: ASSFTRIEQY

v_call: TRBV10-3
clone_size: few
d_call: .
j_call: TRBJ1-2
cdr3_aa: AISESTLVSYGYT

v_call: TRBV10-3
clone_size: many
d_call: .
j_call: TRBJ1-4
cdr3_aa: AIRRGSEEKLF

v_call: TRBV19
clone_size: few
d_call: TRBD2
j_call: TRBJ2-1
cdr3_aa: ASRGASGRSSYNEQF

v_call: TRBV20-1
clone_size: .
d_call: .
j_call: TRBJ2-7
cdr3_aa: SAYPTGSYEQY

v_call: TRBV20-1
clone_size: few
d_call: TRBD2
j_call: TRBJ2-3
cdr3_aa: SAGLAGAGWGGQY

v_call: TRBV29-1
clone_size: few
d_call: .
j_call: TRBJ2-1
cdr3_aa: SVEGIGGSYNEQF

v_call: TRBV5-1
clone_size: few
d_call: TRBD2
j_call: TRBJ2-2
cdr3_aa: ASSESGRAPGELF

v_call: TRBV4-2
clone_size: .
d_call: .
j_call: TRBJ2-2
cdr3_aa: ASSQQLELGELF

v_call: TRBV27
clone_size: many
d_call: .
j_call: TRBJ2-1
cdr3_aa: ASSFLGDSYNEQF